A single T cell receptor beta chain is shown here with its context. V lost 6 bases, J lost 2 bases, and 3 bases stayed unmatched. The CDR3 spans 14 residues. Germline CDR1 reads LGHDT; CDR2 reads YNNKEL (reference sequence). The data were taken from a study of blood T cell repertoires in COVID-19. About the study: COVID-19 samples collected from the United States, Italy and Spain covered acute and convalescent phases. The cDNA or gDNA used as material had been derived from T cells, B-cell-depleted T cells, or PBMCs.

Under the authors' procedure: Reference gene primer amplification in the assay estimated nucleated cell counts. Method: immunoSEQ multiplex PCR; TCRdb's copy keeps in-frame clones and lacks some. V, J and clone size were drawn from that table, and D and trimming were deduced from the DNA. The sample lists about 210,000 clones, about 91% seen once, with 1% to 1.5% in the top ten. The sequenced sample consisted of peripheral blood. This sequence originates from a man aged 25 to 40 with acute or convalescent COVID-19. This chain connects TRBV3-1 (or the pseudogene TRBV3-2) to TRBJ2-7, with TRBD1 matching over 11 bases. The CDR3 sequence: CASRPGQGAYEQYF. CDR3 DNA sequence: TGTGCCAGCAGGCCGGGACAGGGGGCCTACGAGCAGTACTTC.